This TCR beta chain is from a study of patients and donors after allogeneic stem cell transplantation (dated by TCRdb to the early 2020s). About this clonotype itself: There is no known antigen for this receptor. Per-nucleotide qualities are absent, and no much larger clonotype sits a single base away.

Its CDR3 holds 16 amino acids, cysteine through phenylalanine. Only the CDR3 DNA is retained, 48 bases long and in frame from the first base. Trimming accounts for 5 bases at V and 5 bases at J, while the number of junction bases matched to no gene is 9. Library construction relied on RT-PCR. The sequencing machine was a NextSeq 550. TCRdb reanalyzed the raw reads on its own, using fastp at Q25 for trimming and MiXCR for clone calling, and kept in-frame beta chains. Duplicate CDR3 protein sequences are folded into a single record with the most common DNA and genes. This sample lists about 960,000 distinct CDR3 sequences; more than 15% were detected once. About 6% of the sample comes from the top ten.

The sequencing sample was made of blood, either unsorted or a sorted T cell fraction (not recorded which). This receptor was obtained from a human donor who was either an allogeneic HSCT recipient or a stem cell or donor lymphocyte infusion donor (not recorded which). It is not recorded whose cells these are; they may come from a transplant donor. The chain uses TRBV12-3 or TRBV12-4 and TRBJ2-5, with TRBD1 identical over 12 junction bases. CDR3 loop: CASSRTGTGGKETQYF. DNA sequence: TGTGCCAGCAGTCGCACCGGGACAGGGGGCAAGGAGACCCAGTACTTC.